These 5 T cell receptor beta chains were sequenced from one sample in a study of T cell repertoires in cytomegalovirus infection. TCRdb independently ran MiXCR on the reads; one entry per CDR3 protein. The table includes about 300,000 distinct CDR3 sequences, approximately 10% detected once. The sequenced sample was PBMCs. The receptors stem from a human donor in good health (CMV status not recorded). Some clones in this sample may be carry-over from other donors' samples.

This clonotype was seen only a few times. The V gene is TRBV28, the J gene TRBJ1-6; D uncertain. The ends were cut back, 2 bases at V and 5 bases at J, with 7 bases in the middle. The CDR3 covers 14 residues. The V gene's germline CDR1 is MDHEN and CDR2 SYDVKM. The CDR3 reads CASSLGPNNSPLHF. CDR3 nucleotide sequence: TGTGCCAGCAGTTTAGGGCCAAATAATTCACCCCTCCACTTT.

Many counts were recorded for this clonotype. This chain connects TRBV11-1 to TRBJ1-1; D uncertain. This CDR3 spans 14 amino acids. V shed 3 bases and J shed 3 bases, with 11 bases lying between them. From germline, CDR1 is SGHAT and CDR2 FQDESV (reference sequence). The DNA for the CDR3 is TGTGCCAGCAGCTTCGCCCGTATGGACACTGAAGCTTTCTTT. Residues: CASSFARMDTEAFF. Full variable domain (outside the CDR3, taken from reference TRBV11-1 and TRBJ1-1): EAEVAQSPRYKITEKSQAVAFWCDPISGHATLYWYRQILGQGPELLVQFQDESVVDDSQLPKDRFSAERLKGVDSTLKIQPAELGDSAMYLCASSFARMDTEAFFGQGTRLTVV.

CDR3 sequence: CATSKDNEQFF. The CDR3 region has the DNA TGTGCCACCTCGAAGGACAATGAGCAGTTCTTC. J is TRBJ2-1 and V is TRBV24-1; the D is unclear. Looked up from germline, CDR1 is KGHDR and CDR2 is SFDVKD. The CDR3 has 11 amino acids. The germline V and J ends were trimmed by 9 bases and 5 bases, with 7 bases remaining between them.

There are many counts of this clonotype. The V gene is TRBV5-5, the J gene TRBJ2-3; no reliable D call. The CDR3 is 17 residues long. Germline lookup yields CDR1 SGHKS and CDR2 YYEKEE (reference sequence). With 4 bases removed from V and 2 bases from J, the gap between germline ends came to 20 bases. The CDR3 coding sequence is TGTGCCAGCAGCATGAAGACCTCGCCTCCTCCCACAGATACGCAGTATTTT. Its translation: CASSMKTSPPPTDTQYF.

This clonotype showed up many times. The J gene is TRBJ2-7, the V gene TRBV7-2, with 11 bases that match TRBD1. The CDR3 loop spans 15 amino acids. The germline gives CDR1 SGHTA, CDR2 FQGNSA. V trimming: 4 bases; J trimming: 3 bases; junction bases outside the gene matches: 5. The CDR3 protein is CASSWPGQGVYEQYF. The DNA of the CDR3 is TGTGCCAGCAGCTGGCCGGGACAGGGGGTCTACGAGCAGTACTTC.